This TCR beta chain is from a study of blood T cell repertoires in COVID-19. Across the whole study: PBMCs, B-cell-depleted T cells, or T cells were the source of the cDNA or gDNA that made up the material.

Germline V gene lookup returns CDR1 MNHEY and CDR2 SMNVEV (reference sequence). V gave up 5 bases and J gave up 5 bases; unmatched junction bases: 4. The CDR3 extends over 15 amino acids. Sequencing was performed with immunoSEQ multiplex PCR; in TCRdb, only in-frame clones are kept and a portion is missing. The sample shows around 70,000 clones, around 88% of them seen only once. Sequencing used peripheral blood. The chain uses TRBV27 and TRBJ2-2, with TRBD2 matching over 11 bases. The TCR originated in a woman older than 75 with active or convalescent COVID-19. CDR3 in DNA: TGTGCCAGCAGTATACTAGCGGGGGTAACCGGGGAGCTGTTTTTT. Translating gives CASSILAGVTGELFF.